The text below deals with one T cell receptor beta chain. In germline, CDR1 is MDHEN, CDR2 SYDVKM. This CDR3 has 13 residues. With 6 bases clipped from V and 11 bases from J, the junction kept 7 bases outside the gene matches. These data originate in a study of blood T cell repertoires in COVID-19. In the study overall: Specimens from acute and convalescent COVID-19 originated in the United States, Italy and Spain. Sample material is recorded as cDNA or gDNA derived from T cells, B-cell-depleted T cells, or PBMCs.

Per the original data handling: Reference gene primer amplification in the assay estimated nucleated cell counts. Profiling relied on immunoSEQ multiplex PCR, and the TCRdb table lists in-frame clones only, not all of them. D and trimming come from the DNA, and the V and J calls and clone size come from that table. The repertoire includes about 140,000 clones, 65% to 80% of them detected once, and approximately 14% sits in the top ten. The sequenced material came from peripheral blood. V and J are TRBV28 and TRBJ1-6, with 7 bases fitting TRBD1. The clonotype comes from a man older than 75 with acute or convalescent COVID-19. In nucleotides, the CDR3 is TGTGCCAGCAGCCGACAGGGCCGAACACCCCTCCACTTT. This sequence encodes CASSRQGRTPLHF. Full variable domain (outside the CDR3, taken from reference TRBV28 and TRBJ1-6): DVKVTQSSRYLVKRTGEKVFLECVQDMDHENMFWYRQDPGLGLRLIYFSYDVKMKEKGDIPEGYSVSREKKERFSLILESASTNQTSMYLCASSRQGRTPLHFGNGTRLTVT.